This entry describes one T cell receptor (beta chain). The antigen is undetermined. This entry is derived from a study of post-analysis software for immune sequencing data. Study-level findings and limits: For normalized Chao1 diversity, multiple sclerosis patients scored significantly lower than controls did. A few TRBV segments were significantly more frequent in patients than in controls. TRBV5-6, TRBV5-1 and TRBV20-1 were among these segments.

The CDR3 contains 16 residues. V gave up 4 bases and J gave up 2 bases; unmatched junction bases: 7. The V gene's germline CDR1 is SGHTA and CDR2 FQGNSA. Unique molecular identifiers tagged the TCR beta cDNA libraries. TCRdb passed the PCR reads through MiXCR, listing each CDR3 protein once. The table shows roughly 870,000 distinct CDR3 sequences, with around 50% occurring only once. The sequence derives from a girl under 18 with multiple sclerosis. The sample comprised blood. The V call is TRBV7-2, the J call TRBJ2-3, with 9 bases aligning to TRBD2. The CDR3 region is CASSSRAGGLTDTQYF. The CDR3 DNA sequence: TGTGCCAGCAGCTCTCGAGCGGGAGGTCTCACAGATACGCAGTATTTT.